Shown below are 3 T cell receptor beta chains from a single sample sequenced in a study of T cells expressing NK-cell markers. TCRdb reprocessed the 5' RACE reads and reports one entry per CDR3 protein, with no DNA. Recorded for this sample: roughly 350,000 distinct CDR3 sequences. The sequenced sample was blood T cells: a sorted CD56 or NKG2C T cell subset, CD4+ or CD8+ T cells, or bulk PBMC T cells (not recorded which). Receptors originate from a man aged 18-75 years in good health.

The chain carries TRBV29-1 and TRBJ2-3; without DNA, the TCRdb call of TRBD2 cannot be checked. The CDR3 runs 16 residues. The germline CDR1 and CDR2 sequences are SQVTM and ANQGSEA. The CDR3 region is CSVVRTSGGGSGTQYF.

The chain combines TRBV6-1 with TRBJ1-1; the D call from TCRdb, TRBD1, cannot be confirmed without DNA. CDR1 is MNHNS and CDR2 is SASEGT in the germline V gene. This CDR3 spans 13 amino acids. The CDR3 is CASCKQGRGEAFF.

Here the CDR3 reads CASSLIGVGYSPLHF. The chain recombines TRBV5-1 with TRBJ1-6. The CDR3 is made up of 15 amino acids. The germline V gene encodes CDR1 SGHRS and CDR2 YFSETQ. The whole variable domain, filled in from reference TRBV5-1 and TRBJ1-6, reads KAGVTQTPRYLIKTRGQQVTLSCSPISGHRSVSWYQQTPGQGLQFLFEYFSETQRNKGNFPGRFSGRQFSNSRSEMNVSTLELGDSALYLCASSLIGVGYSPLHFGNGTRLTVT.